The entry that follows covers one TCR beta chain sequence. Profiled with immunoSEQ multiplex PCR; TCRdb holds only in-frame clones, not every one. The sample has roughly 150,000 clones, roughly 88% seen once; the top ten hold around 1.6%. This CDR3 comprises 14 residues. V lost 3 bases, J lost 6 bases, and 12 bases lay in between. Germline CDR1 LNHDA, CDR2 SQIVND (reference sequence). The data stem from a study of control samples from healthy donors and cancer patients. This receptor was identified in a man aged 18-30 years in good health. Sequenced input: blood. The chain recombines TRBV19 with TRBJ2-1; perhaps D is TRBD1 or TRBD2 (6 bases each). The CDR3 DNA is TGTGCCAGTAGTATCGGGGGCTCTCTCAATGAGCAGTTCTTC. This gives the protein CASSIGGSLNEQFF. The complete variable domain, with remaining parts taken from reference TRBV19 and TRBJ2-1, reads DGGITQSPKYLFRKEGQNVTLSCEQNLNHDAMYWYRQDPGQGLRLIYYSQIVNDFQKGDIAEGYSVSREKKESFPLTVTSAQKNPTAFYLCASSIGGSLNEQFFGPGTRLTVL.